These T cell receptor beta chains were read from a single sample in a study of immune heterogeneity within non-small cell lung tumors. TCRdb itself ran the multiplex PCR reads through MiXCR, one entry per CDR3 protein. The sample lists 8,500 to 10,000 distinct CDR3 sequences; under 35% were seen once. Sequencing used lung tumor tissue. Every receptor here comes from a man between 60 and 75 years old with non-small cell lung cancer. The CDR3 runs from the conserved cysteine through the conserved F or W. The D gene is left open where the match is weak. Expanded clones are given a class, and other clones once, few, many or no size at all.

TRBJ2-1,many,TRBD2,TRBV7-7,TGTGCCAGCAGCTTAGAGTCTAGCGGGAGCCAGGAGCAGTTCTTC,CASSLESSGSQEQFF
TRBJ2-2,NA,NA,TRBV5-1,TGCGCCAGCAGCTTGGGCATGAGGCGGGATACCGGGGAGCTGTTTTTT,CASSLGMRRDTGELFF
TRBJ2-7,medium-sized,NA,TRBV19,TGTGCCAGCTCCACTCGGGGCGATAGCTCCTACGAGCAGTACTTC,CASSTRGDSSYEQYF
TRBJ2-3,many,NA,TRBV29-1,TGCAGCGTTGAAGATCGTCGAGCGGGCACAGATACGCAGTATTTT,CSVEDRRAGTDTQYF
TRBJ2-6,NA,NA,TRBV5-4,TGTGCCAGCAGCTTGGGCGGCGACGGGGCCAACGTCCTGACTTTC,CASSLGGDGANVLTF
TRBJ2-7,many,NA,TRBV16,TGTGCCAGCAGCCCGCACGGGACTCCGGCGAACTTC,CASSPHGTPANF
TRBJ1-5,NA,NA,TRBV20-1,TGCAGTGCTAGAAAAACTTGGGACCGCCAAGAGAGCAATCAGCCCCAGCATTTT,CSARKTWDRQESNQPQHF
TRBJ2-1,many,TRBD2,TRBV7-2,TGTGCCAGCAGCCCCCCTAGGACTAGCAATGAGCAGTTCTTC,CASSPPRTSNEQFF
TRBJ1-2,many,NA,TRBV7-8,TGTGCCAGCAGCTTAGGACAGTCAAACTATGGCTACACCTTC,CASSLGQSNYGYTF
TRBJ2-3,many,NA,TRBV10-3,TGTGCCATCAGTGAACAGGGCCCCACAGATACGCAGTATTTT,CAISEQGPTDTQYF
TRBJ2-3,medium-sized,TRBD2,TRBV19,TGTGCCAGTAGTTTTGGCGGGAGACGCACAGATACGCAGTATTTT,CASSFGGRRTDTQYF
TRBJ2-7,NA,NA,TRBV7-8,TGTGCCAGCAGCTTATCCCCGAAGCGGGAGCAGTACTTC,CASSLSPKREQYF
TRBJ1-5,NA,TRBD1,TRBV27,TGTGCCAGCAGCTTGGGTCCAGGGGGTCAGCCCCAGCATTTT,CASSLGPGGQPQHF
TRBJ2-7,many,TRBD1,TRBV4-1,TGCGCCAGCAGCCTTTCAGGGGGCGGACTCTACGAGCAGTACTTC,CASSLSGGGLYEQYF
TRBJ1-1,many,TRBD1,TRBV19,TGTGCCAGTAGCTACAGGGGTGAGAACACTGAAGCTTTCTTT,CASSYRGENTEAFF
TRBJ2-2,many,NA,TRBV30,TGTGCCTGGAGTGAAGGGATCAAACCAACCGGGGAGCTGTTTTTT,CAWSEGIKPTGELFF
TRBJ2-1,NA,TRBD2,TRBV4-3,TGCGCCAGCAGCCAAGAGCCAGCTTGGGGGACTAGCGGTTACAATGAGCAGTTCTTC,CASSQEPAWGTSGYNEQFF
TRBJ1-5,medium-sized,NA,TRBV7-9,TGTGCCAGCAGCCCTCAGGGCTCCAATCAGCCCCAGCATTTT,CASSPQGSNQPQHF
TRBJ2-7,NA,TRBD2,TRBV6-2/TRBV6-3,TGTGCCAGCAGTTATGGCCTAGCGGGCGAGCAGTACTTC,CASSYGLAGEQYF
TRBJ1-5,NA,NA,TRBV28,TGTGTGAGTTTGGGGGTGGGCAATCAGCCCCAGCATTTT,CVSLGVGNQPQHF
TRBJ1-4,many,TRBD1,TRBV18,TGTGCCAGCTCATTGGACAGGGGGCATGGTGAAAAACTGTTTTTT,CASSLDRGHGEKLFF
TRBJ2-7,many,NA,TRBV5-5,TGTGCCAGCAGCTTGGATGGGGGGGGGGCATACGAGCAGTACTTC,CASSLDGGGAYEQYF
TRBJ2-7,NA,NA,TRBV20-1,TGCAGTGCCGAACACCCTTCGGGCTGGACGGGGGAGCAGTACTTC,CSAEHPSGWTGEQYF
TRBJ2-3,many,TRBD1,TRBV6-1,TGTGCCAGCAGGGACGACAGGGCTAACACAGATACGCAGTATTTT,CASRDDRANTDTQYF
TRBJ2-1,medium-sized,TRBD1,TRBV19,TGTGCCAGTAGTACAGGGACAGGGGAGAACAATGAGCAGTTCTTC,CASSTGTGENNEQFF
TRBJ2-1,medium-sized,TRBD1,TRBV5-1,TGCGCCAGTAGCAAACAGGGGAGCGGACGGGATGAGCAGTTCTTC,CASSKQGSGRDEQFF
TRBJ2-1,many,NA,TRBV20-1,TGCAGTGCTAGAGATTGGCGGCAGGGGCTAAACAATGAGCAGTTCTTC,CSARDWRQGLNNEQFF
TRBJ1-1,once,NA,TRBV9,TGTGCCAGCAGCGTAGCGGGGGGGTACACTGAAGCTTTCTTT,CASSVAGGYTEAFF
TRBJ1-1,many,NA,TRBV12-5,TGTGCTAGTGGTTTTGGGGGGGGCACTGAAGCTTTCTTT,CASGFGGGTEAFF
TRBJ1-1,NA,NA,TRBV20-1,TGCAGTGCTCCGAAAACAGGGACCGACACTGAAGCTTTCTTT,CSAPKTGTDTEAFF
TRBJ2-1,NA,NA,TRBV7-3,TGTGCCAGCAGCTCGGGACCCCTGGGGATCAATGAGCAGTTCTTC,CASSSGPLGINEQFF
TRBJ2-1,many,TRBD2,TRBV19,TGTGCCAGTAGCAGGGGGACTAGCGGATTATTCTCCTACAATGAGCAGTTCTTC,CASSRGTSGLFSYNEQFF
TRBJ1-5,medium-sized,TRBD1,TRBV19,TGTGCCAGTACCTCGACAGGGGGCAGAAGCAATCAGCCCCAGCATTTT,CASTSTGGRSNQPQHF
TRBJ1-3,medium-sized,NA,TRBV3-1,TGTGCCAGCAGCCAAGAATCTCAAGCGAGAAACACCATATATTTT,CASSQESQARNTIYF
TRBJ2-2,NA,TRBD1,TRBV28,TGTGCCAGCAGTCCCAGCAGGGGGCCTTCCGGGGAGCTGTTTTTT,CASSPSRGPSGELFF
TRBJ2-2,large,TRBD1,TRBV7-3,TGTGCCAGCAGCTACTTTGGACAGGGGGCTACCGGGGAGCTGTTTTTT,CASSYFGQGATGELFF
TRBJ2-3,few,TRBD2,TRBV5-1,TGCGCCAGCAGCTCCCTAGCGGCAAATACGCAGTATTTT,CASSSLAANTQYF
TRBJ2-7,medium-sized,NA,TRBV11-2,TGTGCCAGCAGCTTATCCCAGCTGGCCTACGAGCAGTACTTC,CASSLSQLAYEQYF
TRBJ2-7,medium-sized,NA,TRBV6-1,TGTGCCAGCAGCACCGACAGTCGACGGGGGCAGTACTTC,CASSTDSRRGQYF
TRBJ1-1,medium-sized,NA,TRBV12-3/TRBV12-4,TGTGCCAGCAGTTTATTGCTCGGTAACACTGAAGCTTTCTTT,CASSLLLGNTEAFF
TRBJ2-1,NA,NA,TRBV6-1,TGTGCCAGCAGTGATGGGGGCAGTTTCTACAATGAGCAGTTCTTC,CASSDGGSFYNEQFF
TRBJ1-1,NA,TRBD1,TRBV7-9,TGTGCCAGCAGCCCTCGGACAGGGCCGATCTCCGCTGAAGCTTTCTTT,CASSPRTGPISAEAFF
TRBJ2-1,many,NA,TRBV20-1,TGCAGTGCTAGATACCCTCTCGGGAGTATCAACAATGAGCAGTTCTTC,CSARYPLGSINNEQFF
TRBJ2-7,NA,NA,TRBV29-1,TGCAGCGTTGCCACCCGGGGGAGCTACGAGCAGTACTTC,CSVATRGSYEQYF
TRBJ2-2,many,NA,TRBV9,TGTGCCAGCAGCCTTCACCCAGCGGGCAGGGCCGGGGAGCTGTTTTTT,CASSLHPAGRAGELFF
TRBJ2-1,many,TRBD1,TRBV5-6,TGTGCCAGCAGCTACGACAGGGGGCCGCTTCTTGAGCAGTTCTTC,CASSYDRGPLLEQFF
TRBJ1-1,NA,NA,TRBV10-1,TGCGCCAGCAGTGAGTCGCTGTACGGAACTGAAGCTTTCTTT,CASSESLYGTEAFF
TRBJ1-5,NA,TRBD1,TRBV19,TGTGCCAGTAGTATAGAGTGGAACCGGGACAGGGGATATCAGCCCCAGCATTTT,CASSIEWNRDRGYQPQHF